One sample yielded the 30 T cell receptor beta chains listed below, sequenced in a study of T cells in narcolepsy (dated by TCRdb to 2017 to 2018). Libraries were made using the immunoSEQ multiplex PCR assay. What TCRdb holds here is the immuneACCESS table cut down to in-frame rearrangements. Part of the clones is not present; checked against another copy, under half of the missing clones reflect an unresolved V gene, and the others are unexplained. The sample has some 32,000 clones on record, about 77% of them singletons. The leading ten clones occupy over 0.95% of the sample. What was sequenced was CD45RA- memory CD4+ T cells from PBMCs. In light of the paper, this sample's cell subset or site label describes: memory T cells sorted ex vivo from peripheral blood. The receptors were sampled from a human donor with narcolepsy.

V gene TRBV5-8 combines with J gene TRBJ2-5, with TRBD1 as a possible D gene (6 bases). Germline V gene lookup returns CDR1 SGHTS and CDR2 YDEGEE. Trimming removed 5 bases from V and 8 bases from J, with 16 bases in between. The CDR3 is made up of 13 amino acids. Here the CDR3 reads CASRTGWVETQYF. The CDR3, as DNA: TGTGCCAGCAGGACAGGTTGGGTAGAAACCCAGTACTTC.

In its sample, this clone was seen once. The V and J genes are TRBV7-9 and TRBJ2-5; TRBD1 is a possible D gene (5 bases). CDR1 is SEHNR and CDR2 is FQNEAQ in the germline V gene (reference sequence). This CDR3 spans 15 amino acids. V was shortened by 0 bases and J by 1 base, with 9 bases between the two germline ends. The CDR3: CASSLAVGPQETQYF. DNA for the CDR3: TGTGCCAGCAGCTTAGCAGTGGGGCCCCAAGAGACCCAGTACTTC.

The chain has TRBV2 and TRBJ2-5, with 9 bases matching TRBD1. TRBJ2-7 explains the end of the DNA better; the J call may be wrong. The V gene's germline CDR1 is SNHLY and CDR2 FYNNEI. The CDR3 is made up of 14 amino acids. CDR3 in DNA: TGTGCCAGCAGGGAGACAGGGGGTAGCTACGAGCAGTACTTC. This translates into CASRETGGSYEQYF.

This clone was counted only a few times. The gene calls are TRBV6-1 and TRBJ1-1; D is possibly TRBD1 (6 bases). Germline CDR1 and CDR2: MNHNS and SASEGT. The CDR3 covers 14 residues. V was trimmed by 8 bases and J by 2 bases, leaving 15 bases between them. The CDR3 sequence: CASGGGNSNTEAFF. The CDR3 DNA reads as TGTGCCAGCGGGGGGGGCAATTCCAACACTGAAGCTTTCTTT.

The V and J genes are TRBV6-5 and TRBJ2-7; either TRBD1 or TRBD2 may supply D (7 bases each). This CDR3 has 15 amino acids. The V end was cut by 3 bases, the J end by 6 bases, with 18 bases between. CDR1 is MNHEY and CDR2 is SVGAGI in the germline V gene. CDR3 coding DNA: TGTGCCAGCAGTTATGGGCAGGGGGGGTTAAGCGAGCAGTACTTC. Protein: CASSYGQGGLSEQYF.

This clone has a handful of counts. The J gene is TRBJ2-7, the V gene TRBV6-5, with 10 nucleotides matching TRBD2. The CDR3 consists of 14 residues. Germline V CDR1 and CDR2: MNHEY, SVGAGI. The V and J ends lost 6 bases and 4 bases, in that order; junction bases with no gene match: 6. This CDR3 is CASSKREGLYEQYF. The CDR3 bases are TGTGCCAGCAGCAAGCGGGAGGGCCTGTACGAGCAGTACTTC.

This rearrangement joins TRBV6-5 to TRBJ1-1; 10 bases are a match to TRBD1. This CDR3 is 14 amino acids long. Germline-derived CDR1 and CDR2 are MNHEY and SVGAGI. The J segment lost 6 bases and the V segment lost 2 bases, leaving 3 bases of the junction unmatched. The CDR3 DNA follows: TGTGCCAGCAGTTACGAGGGGACAGGGGCTGAAGCTTTCTTT. It codes for CASSYEGTGAEAFF.

V usage is TRBV11-2 and J usage is TRBJ1-3; D is unclear. The germline CDR1 and CDR2 sequences are SGHAT and FQNNGV. Trimming took off 5 bases at V and 3 bases at J, with 11 bases between the two ends. The CDR3 covers 14 residues. In nucleotides, the CDR3 is TGTGCCAGCAGCCCGAGCACGGTTGGAAACACCATATATTTT. Its protein is CASSPSTVGNTIYF.

CDR3: CASRISGMNTEAFF. As DNA, the CDR3 is TGTGCCAGCAGGATATCCGGAATGAACACTGAAGCTTTCTTT. The gene calls are TRBV2 and TRBJ1-1; D not certain. With 6 bases removed from V and 0 bases from J, the gap between germline ends came to 11 bases. The CDR3 has 14 amino acids. Germline values: CDR1 SNHLY, CDR2 FYNNEI. Using reference TRBV2 and TRBJ1-1 for the parts outside the CDR3, the full variable domain is EPEVTQTPSHQVTQMGQEVILRCVPISNHLYFYWYRQILGQKVEFLVSFYNNEISEKSEIFDDQFSVERPDGSNFTLKIRSTKLEDSAMYFCASRISGMNTEAFFGQGTRLTVV.

The rearrangement uses TRBV7-9 and TRBJ2-1; perhaps TRBD2 as D (5 bases). Germline values: CDR1 SEHNR, CDR2 FQNEAQ (reference sequence). The CDR3 is 15 amino acids. Trimming took off 10 bases at V and 2 bases at J, with 18 bases between the two ends. The CDR3 region is CATPPRAEAYNEQFF. The CDR3 DNA reads TGTGCCACCCCCCCCCGAGCGGAAGCCTACAATGAGCAGTTCTTC.

The chain joins TRBV11-2 to TRBJ2-5; 7 nucleotides line up with TRBD1. This CDR3 has 15 amino acids. From germline, CDR1 is SGHAT and CDR2 FQNNGV. V trimming: 0 bases; J trimming: 1 base; junction bases outside the gene matches: 2. In DNA form, the CDR3 reads TGTGCCAGCAGCTTAGATGGACAGGCCCAAGAGACCCAGTACTTC. This translates into CASSLDGQAQETQYF. The full variable domain, rest sourced from reference TRBV11-2 and TRBJ2-5, is EAGVAQSPRYKIIEKRQSVAFWCNPISGHATLYWYQQILGQGPKLLIQFQNNGVVDDSQLPKDRFSAERLKGVDSTLKIQPAKLEDSAVYLCASSLDGQAQETQYFGPGTRLLVL.

This clone appeared a few times. This chain links TRBV6-1 with TRBJ1-5; D might be TRBD1 (5 bases). Germline loops: CDR1 MNHNS, CDR2 SASEGT. This CDR3 contains 16 residues. Trimming cost V 6 bases and J 9 bases, with 24 bases left between them. CDR3 loop: CASSERVGASLRPQHF. DNA of the CDR3: TGTGCCAGCAGCGAACGCGTAGGGGCTTCCCTTAGGCCCCAGCATTTT.

The CDR3 DNA follows: TGTGCCAGCAGCCCTCAAAGGGCAGAGGGCTATGGCTACACCTTC. Its protein product is CASSPQRAEGYGYTF. The genes are TRBV7-9 and TRBJ1-2; D ambiguous. This CDR3 is built from 15 residues. Trimming shortened V by 5 bases and J by 4 bases, and 17 bases separated the two germline ends. CDR1 SEHNR and CDR2 FQNEAQ come from the germline V gene (reference sequence).

The chain employs TRBV7-8 and TRBJ2-3; 13 bases align to TRBD2. The CDR3 spans 18 residues. V shed 2 bases, J shed 3 bases, and the junction held 8 bases outside the gene matches. Germline CDR1 and CDR2: SGHVS and FQNEAQ. In DNA form, the CDR3 reads TGTGCCAGCAGCTTACCTTACCGACTAGCGGGGGGTACAGATACGCAGTATTTT. Residues: CASSLPYRLAGGTDTQYF.

V and J are TRBV7-6 and TRBJ2-3; 10 nucleotides line up with TRBD2. Germline CDR1 and CDR2: SGHVS and FNYEAQ. The CDR3 is 15 residues long. With 3 bases clipped from V and 5 bases from J, the junction kept 5 bases outside the gene matches. The CDR3 DNA reads TGTGCCAGCAGCTTTCCCAGCGGGGGGGGAGATACGCAGTATTTT. This codes for CASSFPSGGGDTQYF.

The chain recombines TRBV6-1 with TRBJ1-2; 8 bases map to TRBD1. The V gene's germline CDR1 is MNHNS and CDR2 SASEGT. The J segment lost 6 bases and the V segment lost 6 bases, leaving 6 bases of the junction unmatched. The CDR3 is 13 residues long. The CDR3 DNA sequence: TGTGCCAGCAGCCGGGGACAGGTCGATGGCTACACCTTC. Translated, it gives CASSRGQVDGYTF.

This clone was detected only a few times. Here the CDR3 reads CASSVEEWALTDTQYF. CDR3 nucleotides: TGTGCCAGCAGCGTAGAAGAATGGGCTCTCACAGATACGCAGTATTTT. The chain employs TRBV9 and TRBJ2-3; D gene unclear. The germline V and J ends were trimmed by 0 bases and 2 bases, with 13 bases remaining between them. This CDR3 contains 16 residues. Germline V lookup: CDR1 SGDLS, CDR2 YYNGEE.

The chain combines TRBV19 with TRBJ1-6, with 11 bases that match TRBD1. Germline V CDR1 and CDR2: LNHDA, SQIVND (reference sequence). V lost 0 bases, J lost 8 bases, and 3 bases stayed unmatched. This CDR3 region has 16 residues. CDR3 nucleotide sequence: TGTGCCAGTAGTATAGAGGGGACAGGGGGGTATTCACCCCTCCACTTT. Residues: CASSIEGTGGYSPLHF.

The gene calls are TRBV5-1 and TRBJ2-3; perhaps TRBD1 as D (7 bases). The CDR3 extends over 15 amino acids. Trimming removed 4 bases at V and 0 bases at J, with 12 bases between. Germline V gene data show CDR1 as SGHRS and CDR2 as YFSETQ. The CDR3 nucleotides are TGCGCCAGCAGCCAACAGGGGACTAGCACAGATACGCAGTATTTT. This translates into CASSQQGTSTDTQYF.

The rearrangement links TRBV19 to TRBJ1-1; a possible D gene is TRBD1 (6 bases). The CDR3 sequence is 16 residues long. The V gene's germline CDR1 is LNHDA and CDR2 SQIVND (reference sequence). With 4 bases removed from V and 4 bases from J, the gap between germline ends came to 19 bases. The CDR3 loop is CASSRFRGQGGTEAFF. The DNA for the CDR3 is TGTGCCAGTAGTAGGTTTCGGGGGCAGGGCGGCACTGAAGCTTTCTTT.

The V call is TRBV11-3, the J call TRBJ2-1; TRBD1 matches at 7 bases. CDR3 size: 12 residues. V dropped 1 base and J dropped 13; count of bases not matched to a gene: 4. Germline V gives CDR1 SGHNT, CDR2 YENEEA. CDR3 DNA: TGTGCCAGCAGCTTAGGTGGGGACAGTCAGTTCTTC. As protein: CASSLGGDSQFF.

J is TRBJ2-5 and V is TRBV28; no firm D call. The V gene lost 11 bases and the J gene lost 4 bases, with 14 bases spanning the gap. The CDR3 length is 12 residues. Germline CDR1 and CDR2: MDHEN and SYDVKM. The CDR3 DNA is TGTGCCTCACAAAGGTCCGTAGAGACCCAGTACTTC. This gives the protein CASQRSVETQYF.

This sequence joins TRBV2 and TRBJ2-6; possible D gene TRBD1, 7 bases. The CDR3 contains 17 residues. Deletions cut 4 bases from V and 3 bases from J, with 16 bases between. CDR1 is SNHLY and CDR2 is FYNNEI in the germline V gene. CDR3 region: CASSALGGQVGANVLTF. In DNA, the CDR3 is TGTGCCAGCAGTGCCTTGGGAGGACAGGTTGGGGCCAACGTCCTGACTTTC.

This clone has just a few counts. This sequence joins TRBV5-6 and TRBJ1-2, with a possible D match to TRBD1 (6 bases). The germline V gene encodes CDR1 SGHDT and CDR2 YYEEEE. The CDR3 consists of 14 residues. Trimming removed 0 bases from V and 3 bases from J, with 9 bases in between. The CDR3 DNA is TGTGCCAGCAGCTTGGGGGGGCAGGACTATGGCTACACCTTC. This sequence encodes CASSLGGQDYGYTF.

This chain joins TRBV7-9 and TRBJ2-4, with D tentatively TRBD2 (6 bases). Looked up from germline, CDR1 is SEHNR and CDR2 is FQNEAQ (reference sequence). This CDR3 spans 15 amino acids. The V end lost 1 base, the J end lost 9 bases, and 16 bases lay between the germline ends. For the CDR3, the DNA is TGTGCCAGCAGCTTAGAAGGGAGTAAGGAGGGCATTCAGTACTTC. This gives the protein CASSLEGSKEGIQYF.

The chain has TRBV5-1 and TRBJ1-2; possible D gene TRBD1, 6 bases. V was trimmed by 4 bases and J by 7 bases, leaving 14 bases between them. From germline, CDR1 is SGHRS and CDR2 YFSETQ. CDR3 size: 13 residues. In nucleotides, the CDR3 is TGCGCCAGCAGCACGGACAGCAGACGTGGCTACACCTTC. Translated, it gives CASSTDSRRGYTF.

With regard to this clone: At the DNA level, this CDR3 is encoded by other sequences in the same sample as well. CDR3 DNA: TGTGCCAGCAGCCGGGACCCGACCTACGAGCAGTACTTC. Encoded protein: CASSRDPTYEQYF. The gene calls are TRBV6-1 and TRBJ2-7; possibly TRBD1 or TRBD2 for D (5 bases each). Trimming removed 6 bases from V and 2 bases from J, with 11 bases in between. From germline, CDR1 is MNHNS and CDR2 SASEGT. This CDR3 is built from 13 residues.

A remark on this clone: At one boundary the junction diverges from the germline segment, which might be a read error. The CDR3 sequence: CASSMTVSHYGYIF. In nucleotides, the CDR3 is TGTGCCAGCAGTATGACAGTCTCGCACTATGGCTACATCTTC. The J gene is TRBJ1-2, the V gene TRBV19; maybe TRBD1 (5 bases). CDR3 length equals 14 residues. Per the germline V gene, CDR1 is LNHDA and CDR2 is SQIVND (reference sequence).

V is TRBV6-1 and J is TRBJ1-1, with unresolved D. Trimming cost V 4 bases and J 6 bases, with 12 bases left between them. This CDR3 is built from 13 residues. Germline-derived CDR1 and CDR2 are MNHNS and SASEGT. The CDR3 sequence is CASSARKDSEAFF. CDR3 coding DNA: TGTGCCAGCAGTGCACGGAAAGACTCTGAAGCTTTCTTT.

J is TRBJ1-1 and V is TRBV19; 7 bases map to TRBD1. The CDR3 sequence is 17 residues long. Germline V gene lookup returns CDR1 LNHDA and CDR2 SQIVND (reference sequence). V lost 8 bases and J lost 3; bases outside the gene matches: 18. The DNA for the CDR3 is TGTGCCAGTCGCTCCAGGGGGGGAGGACTCGGGGACACTGAAGCTTTCTTT. Its translation: CASRSRGGGLGDTEAFF.